Sequencing of this T cell receptor (beta chain) was carried out in a study of blood T cell repertoires in COVID-19. Study-level information: Samples representing acute and convalescent COVID-19 were sourced from the United States, Italy and Spain.

CDR1 and CDR2 from the germline V gene are MDHEN and SYDVKM. The ends lost 6 bases at V and 8 bases at J; junction bases unmatched: 13. This CDR3 has 15 residues. The authors' processing: How many nucleated cells were present was estimated from reference gene primer amplification. Data came from immunoSEQ multiplex PCR; TCRdb stores just in-frame clones and leaves some out. That table is the source of V, J and clone size, and D and trimming were worked out from the DNA. This sample has roughly 150,000 clones, with 87% found just once. This chain links TRBV28 with TRBJ1-2; 9 bases match TRBD1. The sequencing input was peripheral blood. The receptor comes from a man older than 75 with acute or convalescent COVID-19. CDR3 in amino acids: CASSTMGQGGVGYTF. As DNA, the CDR3 is TGTGCCAGCAGCACAATGGGACAGGGAGGAGTAGGCTACACCTTC.